The clone carrying this T cell receptor (beta chain) has ten or more counts. Its matching antigen is unknown. TCRdb recomputed calls from the reads with MiXCR, one row per CDR3 protein. Of 300,000 to 450,000 distinct CDR3 sequences listed, around a sixth were seen once; the top ten hold under 9%. This entry is derived from a study of T cell repertoires in cytomegalovirus infection. Study-wide background: Public signatures in TCR beta pointed to CMV infection and matching HLA type.

This CDR3 has 13 residues. Germline lookup yields CDR1 KGHSH and CDR2 LQKENI. The V gene lost 0 bases and the J gene lost 5 bases, with 4 bases spanning the gap. Study results and limitations: CMV-specific TCR beta clonotypes restricted by HLA-C were the ones dominating the ex vivo response. Carriage of CMV together with the relevant HLA was identifiable through cumulative public TCR beta family frequency.

This chain uses TRBV18 with TRBJ1-4; no clear D. Material: PBMCs. The source of this sequence is a human donor in good health (CMV status not recorded). Some clones in this sample may be carry-over from other donors' samples. In DNA form, the CDR3 reads TGTGCCAGCTCACCACCGGGGAATGAAAAACTGTTTTTT. Amino acids: CASSPPGNEKLFF.